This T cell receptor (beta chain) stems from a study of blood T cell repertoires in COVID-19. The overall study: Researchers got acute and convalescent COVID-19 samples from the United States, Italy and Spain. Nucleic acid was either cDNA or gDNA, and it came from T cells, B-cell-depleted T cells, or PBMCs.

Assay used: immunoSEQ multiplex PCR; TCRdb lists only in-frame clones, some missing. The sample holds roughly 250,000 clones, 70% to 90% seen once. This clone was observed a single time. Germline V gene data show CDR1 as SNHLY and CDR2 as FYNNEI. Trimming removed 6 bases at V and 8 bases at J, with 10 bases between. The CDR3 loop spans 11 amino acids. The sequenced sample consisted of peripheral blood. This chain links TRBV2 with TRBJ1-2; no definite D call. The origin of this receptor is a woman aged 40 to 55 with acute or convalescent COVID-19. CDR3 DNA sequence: TGTGCCAGCAGAAGAGCGGAGGGCTACACCTTC. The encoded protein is CASRRAEGYTF. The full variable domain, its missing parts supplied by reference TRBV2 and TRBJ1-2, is EPEVTQTPSHQVTQMGQEVILRCVPISNHLYFYWYRQILGQKVEFLVSFYNNEISEKSEIFDDQFSVERPDGSNFTLKIRSTKLEDSAMYFCASRRAEGYTFGSGTRLTVV.